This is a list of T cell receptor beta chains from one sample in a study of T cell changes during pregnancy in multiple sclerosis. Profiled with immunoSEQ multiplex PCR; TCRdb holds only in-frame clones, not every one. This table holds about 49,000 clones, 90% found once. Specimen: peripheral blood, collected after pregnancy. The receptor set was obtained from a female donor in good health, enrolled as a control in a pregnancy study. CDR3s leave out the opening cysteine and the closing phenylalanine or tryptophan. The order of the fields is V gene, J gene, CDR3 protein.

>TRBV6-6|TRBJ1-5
ASSKSRDRGQPQH
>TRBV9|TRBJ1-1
ASSGPGGAF
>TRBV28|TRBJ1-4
ASSPPQAEKLF
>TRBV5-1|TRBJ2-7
ASSTDTSGGTYEQY
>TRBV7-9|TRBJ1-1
ASSLLGQIMNTEAF
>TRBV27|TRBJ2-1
ASSLAGLRNEQF
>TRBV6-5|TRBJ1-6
ASRTRDSNSPLH
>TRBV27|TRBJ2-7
ASSLGRGPGEQY
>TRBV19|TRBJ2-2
ASSSQGYTGELF
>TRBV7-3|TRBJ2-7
ASSLDGTYEQY
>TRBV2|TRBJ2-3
ASRGGVGTDTQY
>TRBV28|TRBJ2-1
ASNSLAGAYEQF
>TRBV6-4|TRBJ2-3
ASSETSGSGTDTQY
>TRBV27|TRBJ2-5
ASSLSAGPGTQY
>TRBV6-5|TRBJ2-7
ASSYSTSDSSYEQY
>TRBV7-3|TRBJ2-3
ASSLLAGEADTQY
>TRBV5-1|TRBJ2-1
ASSPASGIHNEQF
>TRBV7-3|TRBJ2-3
ASSLIGGGADTQY
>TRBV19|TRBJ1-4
ASSRGGLNEKLF
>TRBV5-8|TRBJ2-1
ASSFTPSGISYNEQF
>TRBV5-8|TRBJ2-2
ASSPYTGELF
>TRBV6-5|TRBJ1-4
ASSAFRPTNEKLF
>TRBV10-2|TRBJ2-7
ASSDRLRSYEQY
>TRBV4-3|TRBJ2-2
ASSQEDGGTGELF
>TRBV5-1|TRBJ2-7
ASSLNGQGSSAYEQY
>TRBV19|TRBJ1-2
ASIPREGRPNGYT
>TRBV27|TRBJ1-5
ASSLEYSNQPQH
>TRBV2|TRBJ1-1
ASSEALQGSEAF
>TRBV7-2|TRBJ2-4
ASSPGGGQGNIQY
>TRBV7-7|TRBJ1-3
ASSSGQGGNTIY
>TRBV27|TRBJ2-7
ASSLEGGGYEQY
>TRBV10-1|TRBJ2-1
ASSESGSGEYNEQF
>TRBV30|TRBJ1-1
AWSVRAGAF
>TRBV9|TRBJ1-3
ASSALASGIGDTIY
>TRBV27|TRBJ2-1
ASSLSGGGTYNEQF
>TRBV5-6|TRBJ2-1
ASSLSRQGINEQF
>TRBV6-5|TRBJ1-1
ASSPQGFATEAF
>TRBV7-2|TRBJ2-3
ASSPPTGGIETDTQY
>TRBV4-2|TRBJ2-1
ASSQDPRGVDEQF
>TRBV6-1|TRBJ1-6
ASSFEALYNSPLH
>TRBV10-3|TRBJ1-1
AIRSRDRGHTEAF
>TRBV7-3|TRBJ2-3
ASSFGGASTDTQY
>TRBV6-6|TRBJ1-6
ASRTGTLDNSPLH
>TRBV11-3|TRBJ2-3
ASSSRTSGGAGSDTQY
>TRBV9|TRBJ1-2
ASSVTGDYGYT
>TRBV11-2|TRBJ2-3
ASSWGGASTDTQY
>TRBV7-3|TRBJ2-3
ASSSLGRASGVNTQY